This T cell receptor (beta chain) was sequenced during a study of blood T cell repertoires in COVID-19. Clones were sequenced by immunoSEQ multiplex PCR, and TCRdb holds only the in-frame ones, with some missing. The table has about 310,000 clones, about 91% seen once. This CDR3 is 12 amino acids long. Germline V gene sequence: CDR1 MNHEY, CDR2 SVGEGT. V lost 6 bases and J lost 3, with 7 bases in between. The TCR was taken from a middle-aged woman who had recovered from COVID-19. The chain employs TRBV6-2 or TRBV6-3 and TRBJ2-3; D not resolved. The specimen sequenced was PBMCs or T cells enriched from blood (not recorded which). For the CDR3, the DNA is TGTGCCAGCAGCCCCCGGACAGATACGCAGTATTTT. This sequence encodes CASSPRTDTQYF.